This T cell receptor (beta chain) was retrieved from a study of OX40 agonist ivuxolimab in advanced cancers. Findings and limits, study-wide: The average count of expanded clones was higher among CD8+ T cells than among CD4+.

The CDR3 loop spans 23 amino acids. Some clones are missing from TCRdb's copy, which holds only in-frame ones; the method was immunoSEQ multiplex PCR. Of about 46,000 clones in the sample, 70% to 90% were seen once. Worth noting for this clone: The antigen is undetermined.

The TCR was taken from an adult with an advanced solid tumor such as melanoma, head and neck, liver or kidney cancer. Here the sequenced sample was CD4+ or CD8+ T cells sorted from blood, taken in a trial of the OX40 agonist ivuxolimab. The genes are TRBV21-1 and TRBJ1-6; the tabulated D call, TRBD1, remains unverified against the DNA. TRBV21-1 is described as a pseudogene. Here the CDR3 DNA reads TGTGCCAGCAGCAAAGTTACACAGGATTTTTTTTCAAAGGGGTTTTTCTATAATTCACCCCTCCACTTT. Amino acids: CASSKVTQDFFSKGFFYNSPLHF.